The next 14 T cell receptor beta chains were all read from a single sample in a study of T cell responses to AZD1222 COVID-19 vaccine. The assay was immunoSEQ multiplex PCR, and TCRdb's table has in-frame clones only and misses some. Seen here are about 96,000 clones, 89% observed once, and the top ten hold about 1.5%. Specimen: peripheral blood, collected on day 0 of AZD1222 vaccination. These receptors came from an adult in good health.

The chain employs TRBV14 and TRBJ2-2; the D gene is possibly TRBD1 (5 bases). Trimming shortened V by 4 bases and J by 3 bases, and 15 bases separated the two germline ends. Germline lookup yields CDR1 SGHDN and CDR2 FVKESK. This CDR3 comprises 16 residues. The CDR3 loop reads CASSPRQFSHTGELFF. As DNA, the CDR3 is TGTGCCAGCAGCCCCCGACAGTTTAGTCACACCGGGGAGCTGTTTTTT.

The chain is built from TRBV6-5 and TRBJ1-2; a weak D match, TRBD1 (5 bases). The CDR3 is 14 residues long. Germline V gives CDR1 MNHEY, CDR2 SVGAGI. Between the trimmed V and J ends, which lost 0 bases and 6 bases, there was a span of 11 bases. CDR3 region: CASSYSSPGHGYTF. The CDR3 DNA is TGTGCCAGCAGTTACTCCTCCCCAGGGCATGGCTACACCTTC.

Here the CDR3 DNA reads TGTGCCAGCAGCGCCCGCGCAGGGACTAACACTGAAGCTTTCTTT. Translation: CASSARAGTNTEAFF. The chain has TRBV9 and TRBJ1-1, with D maybe TRBD1 (5 bases). The CDR3 is made up of 15 amino acids. Germline CDR1 reads SGDLS; CDR2 reads YYNGEE. With 3 bases removed from V and 2 bases from J, the gap between germline ends came to 14 bases.

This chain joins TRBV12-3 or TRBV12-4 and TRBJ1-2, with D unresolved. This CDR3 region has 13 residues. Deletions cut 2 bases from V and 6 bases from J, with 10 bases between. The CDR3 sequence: CASSLNLRDGYTF. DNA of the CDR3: TGTGCCAGCAGTTTAAACCTGAGGGATGGCTACACCTTC.

This chain's CDR3 is CASSQDGLNQPQHF. The CDR3 bases are TGCGCCAGCAGCCAAGATGGTCTCAATCAGCCCCAGCATTTT. The rearrangement uses TRBV4-1 and TRBJ1-5; no clear D gene. V shed 0 bases and J shed 3 bases, with 6 bases lying between them. The CDR3 has 14 residues. Germline loops: CDR1 MGHRA, CDR2 YSYEKL.

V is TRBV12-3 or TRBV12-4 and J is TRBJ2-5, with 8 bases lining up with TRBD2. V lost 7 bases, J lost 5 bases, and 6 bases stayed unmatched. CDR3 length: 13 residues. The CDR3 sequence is CASNMRGVETQYF. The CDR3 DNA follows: TGTGCCAGCAACATGCGGGGGGTCGAGACCCAGTACTTC.

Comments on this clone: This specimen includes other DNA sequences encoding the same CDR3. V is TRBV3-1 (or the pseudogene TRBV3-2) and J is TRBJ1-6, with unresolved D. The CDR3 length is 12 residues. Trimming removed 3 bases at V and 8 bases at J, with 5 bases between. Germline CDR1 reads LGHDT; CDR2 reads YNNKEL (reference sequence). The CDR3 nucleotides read TGTGCCAGCAGCCAGAGGGATTCACCCCTCCACTTT. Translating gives CASSQRDSPLHF.

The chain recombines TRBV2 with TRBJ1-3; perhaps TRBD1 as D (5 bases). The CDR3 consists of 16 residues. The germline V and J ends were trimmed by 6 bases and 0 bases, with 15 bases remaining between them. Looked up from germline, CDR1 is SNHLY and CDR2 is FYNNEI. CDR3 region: CASRTRGPISGNTIYF. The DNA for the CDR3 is TGTGCCAGCAGAACGAGGGGTCCCATCTCTGGAAACACCATATATTTT.

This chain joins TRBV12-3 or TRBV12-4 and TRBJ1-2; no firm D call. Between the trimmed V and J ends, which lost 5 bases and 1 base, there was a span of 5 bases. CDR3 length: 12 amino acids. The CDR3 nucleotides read TGTGCCAGCAGTCCGTTTAACTATGGCTACACCTTC. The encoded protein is CASSPFNYGYTF.

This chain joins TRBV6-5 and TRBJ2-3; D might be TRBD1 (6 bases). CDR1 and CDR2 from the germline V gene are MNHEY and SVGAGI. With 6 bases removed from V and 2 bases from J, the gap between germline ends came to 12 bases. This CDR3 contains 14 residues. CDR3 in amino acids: CASRPTGTTDTQYF. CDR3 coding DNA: TGTGCCAGCAGACCCACAGGGACCACAGATACGCAGTATTTT.

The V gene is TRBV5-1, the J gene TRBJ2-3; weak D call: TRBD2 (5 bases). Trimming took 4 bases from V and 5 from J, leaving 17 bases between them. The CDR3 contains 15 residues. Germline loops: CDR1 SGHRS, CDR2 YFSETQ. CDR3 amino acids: CASSPTRIGIDTQYF. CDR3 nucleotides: TGCGCCAGCAGCCCAACTAGAATCGGGATAGATACGCAGTATTTT.

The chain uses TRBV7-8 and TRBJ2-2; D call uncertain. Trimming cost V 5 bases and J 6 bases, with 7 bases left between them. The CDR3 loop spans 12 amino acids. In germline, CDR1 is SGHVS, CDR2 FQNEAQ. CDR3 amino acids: CASSHTSGELFF. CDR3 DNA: TGTGCCAGCAGCCACACCTCCGGGGAGCTGTTTTTT.

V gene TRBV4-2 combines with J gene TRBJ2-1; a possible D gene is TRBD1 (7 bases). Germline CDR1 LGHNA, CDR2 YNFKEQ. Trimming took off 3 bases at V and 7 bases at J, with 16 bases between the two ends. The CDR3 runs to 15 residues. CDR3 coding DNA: TGTGCCAGCAGCCAGCAGAAGGGGGCGGGGAATGAGCAGTTCTTC. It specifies CASSQQKGAGNEQFF.

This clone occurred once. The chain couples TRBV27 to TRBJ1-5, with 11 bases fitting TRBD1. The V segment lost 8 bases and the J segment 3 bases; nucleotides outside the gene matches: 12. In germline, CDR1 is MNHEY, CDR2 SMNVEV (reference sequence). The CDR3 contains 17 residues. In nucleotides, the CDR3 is TGTGCCAGCTGCTCTGACGGGACAGGGGGTCACAATCAGCCCCAGCATTTT. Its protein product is CASCSDGTGGHNQPQHF.